This entry is about one T cell receptor (beta chain). Its antigen is unknown. Here immunoSEQ multiplex PCR was the method, and the copy in TCRdb shows in-frame clones only, minus some. The table lists approximately 160,000 clones, 75% to 95% of them singletons. Germline V gene data show CDR1 as MNHNS and CDR2 as SASEGT. This CDR3 has 15 residues. V lost 2 bases and J lost 7; bases outside the gene matches: 5. The source of the sample is a study of T cell responses to AZD1222 COVID-19 vaccine. Broader study findings: CD4 TCRs associated with vaccination spanned spike, dominating at 160-218 and 743-854.

Source: peripheral blood, taken on day 0 of AZD1222 vaccination. This clonotype was sampled from an adult in good health. This chain links TRBV6-1 with TRBJ2-1, with 10 bases identical to TRBD1. Written as DNA, the CDR3 is TGTGCCAGCAGTGAATCGGGACAGGGGTTTAATGAGCAGTTCTTC. This sequence encodes CASSESGQGFNEQFF.